This TCR beta chain was sequenced for a study of T-cell memory formation after mild COVID-19. For the study at large: Among the donors, TCR clusters were largely specific to each donor.

Study-wide findings and caveats: CD4+ contracting clones lay mainly in CM and EM, CD8+ ones in EMRA. Several responding clones turned up in pre-infection memory, indicating that cross-reactive memory may have taken part.

Remarks on this clonotype: Its antigen remains unidentified.

In germline, CDR1 is MRHNA, CDR2 SNTAGT. The J segment lost 8 bases and the V segment lost 6 bases, leaving 8 bases of the junction unmatched. CDR3 length equals 13 residues. TCR alpha and TCR beta cDNA libraries carrying sample barcodes and UMIs came from 5'RACE with constant-segment primers. In TCRdb, the 5' RACE reads were re-called with MiXCR into one record per CDR3 protein. The data contain 560,000 or so distinct CDR3 sequences, 17% of them seen just once; the ten biggest clones take up approximately 8.1%. Sequenced: PBMCs or a T cell subset sorted from them (not recorded which). V is TRBV6-4 and J is TRBJ1-1; 8 nucleotides match TRBD1. This receptor was obtained from an adult woman who had mild COVID-19 (a few samples of this study predate the infection). Cell type and time point are not known. CDR3 loop: CASSQTRQGEAFF. CDR3 in DNA: TGTGCCAGCAGCCAAACAAGACAGGGGGAAGCTTTCTTT.